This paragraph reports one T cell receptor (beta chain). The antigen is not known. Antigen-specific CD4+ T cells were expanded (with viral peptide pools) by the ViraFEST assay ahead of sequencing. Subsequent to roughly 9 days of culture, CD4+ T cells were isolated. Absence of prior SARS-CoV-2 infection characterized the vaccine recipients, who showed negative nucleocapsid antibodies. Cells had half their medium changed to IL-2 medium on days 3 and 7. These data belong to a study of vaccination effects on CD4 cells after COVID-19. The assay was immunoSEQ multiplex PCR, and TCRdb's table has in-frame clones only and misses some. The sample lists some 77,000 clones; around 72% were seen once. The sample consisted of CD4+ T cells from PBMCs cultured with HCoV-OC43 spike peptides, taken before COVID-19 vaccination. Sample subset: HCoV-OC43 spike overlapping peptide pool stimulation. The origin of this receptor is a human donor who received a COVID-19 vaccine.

The CDR3 DNA reads as TGTGCCTGGAGACTACAGGGGTGGAGGTATGGCTACACCTTC. Translated: CAWRLQGWRYGYTF. The J gene is TRBJ1-2, the V gene TRBV30; TRBD1 matches 7 bases. The germline V gene encodes CDR1 GTSNPN and CDR2 SVGIG (reference sequence). V lost 3 bases, J lost 5 bases, and 9 bases stayed unmatched. The CDR3 has 14 amino acids. Together with reference TRBV30 and TRBJ1-2, the CDR3 gives the full variable domain: SQTIHQWPATLVQPVGSPLSLECTVEGTSNPNLYWYRQAAGRGLQLLFYSVGIGQISSEVPQNLSASRPQDRQFILSSKKLLLSDSGFYLCAWRLQGWRYGYTFGSGTRLTVV.